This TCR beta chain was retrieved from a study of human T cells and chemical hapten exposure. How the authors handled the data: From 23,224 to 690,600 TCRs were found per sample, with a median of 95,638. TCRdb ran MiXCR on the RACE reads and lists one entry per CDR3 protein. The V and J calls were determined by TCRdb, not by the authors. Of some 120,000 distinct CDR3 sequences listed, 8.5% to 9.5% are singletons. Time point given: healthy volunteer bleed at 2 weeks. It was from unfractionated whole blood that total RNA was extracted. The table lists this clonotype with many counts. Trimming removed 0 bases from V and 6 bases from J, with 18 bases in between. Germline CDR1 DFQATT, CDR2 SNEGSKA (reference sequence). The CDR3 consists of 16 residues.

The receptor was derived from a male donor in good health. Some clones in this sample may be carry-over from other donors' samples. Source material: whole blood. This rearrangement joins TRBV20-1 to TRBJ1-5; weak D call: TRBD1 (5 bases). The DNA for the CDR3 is TGCAGTGCTAGAGATAACCAGGGAGGGATGGGTCAGCCCCAGCATTTT. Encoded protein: CSARDNQGGMGQPQHF.